Listed below are T cell receptor beta chains from one sample, sequenced in a study of radiotherapy plus CTLA-4 blockade in lung cancer. Data came from immunoSEQ multiplex PCR; TCRdb stores just in-frame clones and leaves some out. The table shows tens of thousands of clones, with 65% to 80% occurring only once. The sequencing here drew on peripheral blood, taken from a patient treated with radiotherapy plus ipilimumab. The receptors here all came from a human donor with non-small cell lung cancer whose response to radiotherapy plus ipilimumab could not be evaluated. Both conserved end residues are part of each CDR3. Fields, in order: clone size, J gene, V gene, D gene, CDR3 protein, CDR3 DNA. A D gene is named only where the DNA matches it firmly. Some rows mark clone size as missing; the rest say once, few, many or name a class of expanded clone.

>.|TRBJ1-1|TRBV4-3|.
CASSQDLGAEAFF
TGCGCCAGCAGCCAAGACTTAGGGGCTGAAGCTTTCTTT
>.|TRBJ1-2|TRBV9|.
CASSVDSQGRDGYTF
TGTGCCAGCAGCGTAGACTCACAGGGCCGGGATGGCTACACCTTC
>.|TRBJ2-5|TRBV5-4|.
CASSTRGQETQYF
TGTGCCAGCAGCACCCGGGGACAAGAGACCCAGTACTTC
>.|TRBJ2-3|TRBV5-4|.
CASSLSGSPDTQYF
TGTGCCAGCAGCTTGTCCGGGAGTCCAGATACGCAGTATTTT
>.|TRBJ1-4|TRBV28|.
CASRVSGGDEKLFF
TGTGCCAGCAGGGTCAGCGGGGGCGATGAAAAACTGTTTTTT
>.|TRBJ2-2|TRBV6-1|.
CASTPTGFVSGELFF
TGTGCCAGCACCCCCACAGGGTTTGTGTCCGGGGAGCTGTTTTTT
>.|TRBJ2-5|TRBV5-5|TRBD1
CASSLLLGQKETQYF
TGTGCCAGCAGCTTGTTACTGGGACAGAAAGAGACCCAGTACTTC
>few|TRBJ1-1|TRBV9|.
CASSKGPNTEAFF
TGTGCCAGCAGCAAGGGGCCGAACACTGAAGCTTTCTTT
>.|TRBJ1-1|TRBV6-5|.
CASSFRGVGTEAFF
TGTGCCAGCAGTTTCAGGGGCGTGGGCACTGAAGCTTTCTTT
>.|TRBJ2-2|TRBV4-1|.
CASSPYSQNTGELFF
TGCGCCAGCAGCCCGTATTCACAGAACACCGGGGAGCTGTTTTTT
>few|TRBJ2-7|TRBV9|TRBD1
CASSAGQGVYEQYF
TGTGCCAGCAGCGCGGGACAGGGGGTCTACGAGCAGTACTTC
>.|TRBJ2-3|TRBV5-6|.
CASSPPGPGSTDTQYF
TGTGCCAGCAGCCCGCCAGGGCCAGGTAGCACAGATACGCAGTATTTT
>.|TRBJ2-1|TRBV11-2|TRBD2
CASSSTSRNEQFF
TGTGCCAGCAGCTCGACTAGCCGGAATGAGCAGTTCTTC
>.|TRBJ2-3|TRBV7-2|TRBD1
CASTGQPRTDTQYF
TGTGCCAGCACGGGACAGCCGCGTACAGATACGCAGTATTTT
>.|TRBJ1-1|TRBV5-1|.
CASSLDTNTEAFF
TGCGCCAGCAGCTTGGACACGAACACTGAAGCTTTCTTT
>.|TRBJ1-5|TRBV25-1|.
CASSVTGGRGPQHF
TGTGCCAGCAGTGTGACGGGGGGTCGAGGGCCCCAGCATTTT
>.|TRBJ2-7|TRBV29-1|.
CSVLATEQYF
TGCAGCGTTCTCGCAACCGAGCAGTACTTC
>.|TRBJ1-1|TRBV7-9|.
CASNPWDINTEAFF
TGTGCCAGCAATCCATGGGACATAAACACTGAAGCTTTCTTT